This T cell receptor (beta chain) was captured by sequencing in a study of identical twins. In regard to this clonotype: What it recognizes is unknown.

Study findings and constraints: Twin sharing of out-of-frame TCR alpha was underestimated by models in monozygotic pairs.

This CDR3 region has 11 residues. V lost 6 bases and J lost 5, with 7 bases in between. Germline V gene lookup returns CDR1 SNHLY and CDR2 FYNNEI. TCRdb reprocessed the 5' RACE reads via MiXCR and lists one record per CDR3 protein. The repertoire holds some 500,000 distinct CDR3 sequences, with roughly a fifth as singletons. In addition, the sample was reused for a study of T cells expressing NK-cell markers. That report notes: The use of an anti-gamma-delta TCR antibody, which was added in several experiments, restricted sorting to T cells expressing alpha-beta TCR.

This clonotype was sampled from a woman in her late teens or twenties in good health. V gene TRBV2 combines with J gene TRBJ2-5; D is ambiguous. The sequenced sample was CD4+ T cells sorted from blood. CDR3 loop: CASRDGETQYF. The CDR3 DNA is TGTGCCAGCAGAGATGGGGAGACCCAGTACTTC. Looking up the rest from reference TRBV2 and TRBJ2-5 gives the full variable domain: EPEVTQTPSHQVTQMGQEVILRCVPISNHLYFYWYRQILGQKVEFLVSFYNNEISEKSEIFDDQFSVERPDGSNFTLKIRSTKLEDSAMYFCASRDGETQYFGPGTRLLVL.